The TCR beta chain described here comes from a study of cytomegalovirus exposure and HLA in healthy donors. Overall study results and limits: Investigators reported some 150 TCR beta chains as tied to cytomegalovirus.

Clones were read by immunoSEQ multiplex PCR, and TCRdb kept only the in-frame ones, dropping some. This sample has tens of thousands of clones; 90% to 95% occur once, and the top ten carry roughly 0.74%. With 9 bases removed from V and 3 bases from J, the gap between germline ends came to 10 bases. CDR3 length: 12 residues. Germline V gene lookup returns CDR1 SGHNT and CDR2 YYREEE (reference sequence). A word on this clone: Its antigen is as yet unknown.

The donors were in the roughly 130-subject validation cohort; that cohort was separate from the roughly 620-subject first cohort. The sequenced sample consisted of PBMCs. The TCR sequence derives from a man aged 18 to 35 in good health and CMV-seronegative. The rearrangement links TRBV5-4 to TRBJ1-5; D remains unclear. In DNA form, the CDR3 reads TGTGCCACCTCCTTAGACAATCAGCCCCAGCATTTT. Translated: CATSLDNQPQHF.